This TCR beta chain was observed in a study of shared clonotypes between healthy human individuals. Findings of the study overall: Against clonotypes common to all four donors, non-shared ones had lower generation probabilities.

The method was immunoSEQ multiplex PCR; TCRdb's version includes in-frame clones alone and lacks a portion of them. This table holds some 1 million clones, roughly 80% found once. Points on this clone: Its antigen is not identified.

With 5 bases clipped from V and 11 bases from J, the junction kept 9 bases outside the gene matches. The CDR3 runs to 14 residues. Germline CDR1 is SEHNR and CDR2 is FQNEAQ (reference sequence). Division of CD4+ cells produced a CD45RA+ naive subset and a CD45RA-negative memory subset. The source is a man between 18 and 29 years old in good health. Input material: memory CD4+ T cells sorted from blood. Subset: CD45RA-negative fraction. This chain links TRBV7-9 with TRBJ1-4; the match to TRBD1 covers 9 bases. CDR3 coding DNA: TGTGCCAGCAGCCCTCTTGGGACAGGGAATAAACTGTTTTTT. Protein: CASSPLGTGNKLFF.